This T cell receptor (beta chain) originates from a study of blood T cells in healthy people across ages. The table lists this clonotype with a few counts. Antigen unknown. Together with a sample-barcoded 5' primer, a J-beta primer mix was included in a second PCR lasting 7 to 11 cycles. TCRdb itself ran the 5' RACE reads through MiXCR, one entry per CDR3 protein. This sample has fewer than 800,000 distinct CDR3 sequences, with about 21% found just once. CDR3 length: 14 amino acids. Trimming took 3 bases from V and 5 from J, leaving 10 bases between them. Study-wide findings and caveats: Using unsorted PBMCs precluded a conclusive naive versus antigen-experienced comparison. Researchers report that TCR beta diversity correlated strongly with naive T cell percentage.

The chain combines TRBV12-3 or TRBV12-4 with TRBJ2-2; D unresolved. Sequenced input: blood. The clonotype was recovered from a man between 65 and 85 years old in good health. CDR3 sequence (DNA): TGTGCCAGCAGTTTGAAGAGATTTACCGGGGAGCTGTTTTTT. It codes for CASSLKRFTGELFF.